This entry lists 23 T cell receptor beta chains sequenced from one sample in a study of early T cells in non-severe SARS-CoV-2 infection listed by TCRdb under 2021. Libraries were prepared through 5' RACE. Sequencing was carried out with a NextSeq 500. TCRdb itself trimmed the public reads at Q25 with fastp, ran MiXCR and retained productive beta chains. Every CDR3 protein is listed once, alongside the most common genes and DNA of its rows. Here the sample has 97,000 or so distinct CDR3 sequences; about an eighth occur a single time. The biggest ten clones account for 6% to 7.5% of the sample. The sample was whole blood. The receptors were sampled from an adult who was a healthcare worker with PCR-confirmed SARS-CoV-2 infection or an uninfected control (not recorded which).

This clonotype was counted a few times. The CDR3 DNA follows: TGTGCCAGCAGCTTAAAAAAGCTGAACACTGAAGCTTTCTTT. Translation gives CASSLKKLNTEAFF. The chain combines TRBV7-2 with TRBJ1-1; D gene uncertain. V dropped 2 bases and J dropped 0 bases, with 7 bases sitting between them. CDR1 is SGHTA, CDR2 FQGNSA, per germline. The CDR3 sequence is 14 residues long. The full variable domain, its missing parts supplied by reference TRBV7-2 and TRBJ1-1, is GAGVSQSPSNKVTEKGKDVELRCDPISGHTALYWYRQSLGQGLEFLIYFQGNSAPDKSGLPSDRFSAERTGGSVSTLTIQRTQQEDSAVYLCASSLKKLNTEAFFGQGTRLTVV.

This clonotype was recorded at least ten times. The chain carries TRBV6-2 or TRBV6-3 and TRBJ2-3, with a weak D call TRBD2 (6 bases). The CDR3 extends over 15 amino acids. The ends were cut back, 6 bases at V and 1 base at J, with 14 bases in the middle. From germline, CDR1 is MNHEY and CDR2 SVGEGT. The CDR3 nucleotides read TGTGCCAGCAGGACCTCCGGGGGACGCACAGATACGCAGTATTTT. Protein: CASRTSGGRTDTQYF.

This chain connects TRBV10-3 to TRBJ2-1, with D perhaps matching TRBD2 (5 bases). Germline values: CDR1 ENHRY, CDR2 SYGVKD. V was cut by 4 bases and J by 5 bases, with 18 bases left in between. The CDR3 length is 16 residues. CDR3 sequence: CAISVVAGTGNNEQFF. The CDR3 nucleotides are TGTGCCATCAGTGTTGTGGCAGGTACGGGGAACAATGAGCAGTTCTTC.

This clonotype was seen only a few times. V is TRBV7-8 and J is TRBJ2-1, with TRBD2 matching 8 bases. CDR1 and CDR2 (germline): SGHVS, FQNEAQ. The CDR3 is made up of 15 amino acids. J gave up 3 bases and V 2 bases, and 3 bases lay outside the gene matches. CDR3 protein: CASSLRSGSYNEQFF. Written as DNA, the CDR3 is TGTGCCAGCAGCTTACGGAGCGGGAGCTACAATGAGCAGTTCTTC.

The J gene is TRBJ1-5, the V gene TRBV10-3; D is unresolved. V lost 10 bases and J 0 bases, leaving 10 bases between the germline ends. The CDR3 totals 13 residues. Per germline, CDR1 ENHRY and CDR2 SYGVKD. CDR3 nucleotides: TGTGCCACCGCCATGGATAGCAATCAGCCCCAGCATTTT. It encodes CATAMDSNQPQHF.

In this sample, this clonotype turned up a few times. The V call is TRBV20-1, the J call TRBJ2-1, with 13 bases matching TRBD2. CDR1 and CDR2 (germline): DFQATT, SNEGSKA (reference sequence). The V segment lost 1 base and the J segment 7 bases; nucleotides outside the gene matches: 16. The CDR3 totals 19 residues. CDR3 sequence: CSARGTSGSRWGFGNEQFF. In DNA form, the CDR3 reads TGCAGTGCTAGAGGGACTAGCGGGAGTCGCTGGGGTTTCGGGAATGAGCAGTTCTTC.

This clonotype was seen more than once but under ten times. In DNA form, the CDR3 reads TGTGCCAGCTCACCGCCCTTCGGGATCACTGGGGCCAACGTCCTGACTTTC. Residues: CASSPPFGITGANVLTF. V and J are TRBV18 and TRBJ2-6, with D perhaps matching TRBD2 (5 bases). Germline V gene sequence: CDR1 KGHSH, CDR2 LQKENI. Between the trimmed V and J ends, which lost 3 bases and 2 bases, there was a span of 14 bases. The CDR3 is 17 residues long.

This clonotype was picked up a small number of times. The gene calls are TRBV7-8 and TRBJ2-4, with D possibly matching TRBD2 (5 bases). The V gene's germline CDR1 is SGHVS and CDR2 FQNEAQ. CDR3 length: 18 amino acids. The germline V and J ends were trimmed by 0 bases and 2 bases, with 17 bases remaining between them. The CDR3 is CASSLAGFSGLSKNIQYF. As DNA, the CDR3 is TGTGCCAGCAGCTTAGCAGGTTTTAGTGGACTGTCCAAAAACATTCAGTACTTC.

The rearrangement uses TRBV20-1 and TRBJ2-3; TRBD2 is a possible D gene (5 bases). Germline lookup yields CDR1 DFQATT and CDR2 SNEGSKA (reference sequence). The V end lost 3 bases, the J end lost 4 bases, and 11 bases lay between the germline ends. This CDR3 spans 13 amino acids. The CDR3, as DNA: TGCAGTGCTAGTGAGGGCGTGTCAGATACGCAGTATTTT. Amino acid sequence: CSASEGVSDTQYF.

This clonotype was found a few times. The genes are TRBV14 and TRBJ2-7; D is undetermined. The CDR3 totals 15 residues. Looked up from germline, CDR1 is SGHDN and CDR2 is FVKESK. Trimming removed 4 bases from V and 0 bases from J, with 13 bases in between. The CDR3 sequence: CASSPWTGSSYEQYF. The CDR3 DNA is TGTGCCAGCAGCCCTTGGACGGGTAGCTCCTACGAGCAGTACTTC.

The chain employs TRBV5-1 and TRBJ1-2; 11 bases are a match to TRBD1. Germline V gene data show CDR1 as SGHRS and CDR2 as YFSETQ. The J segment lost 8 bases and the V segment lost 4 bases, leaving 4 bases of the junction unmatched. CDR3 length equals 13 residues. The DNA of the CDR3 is TGCGCCAGCAGCCCGGACAGGGGGCAAGGCTACACCTTC. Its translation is CASSPDRGQGYTF.

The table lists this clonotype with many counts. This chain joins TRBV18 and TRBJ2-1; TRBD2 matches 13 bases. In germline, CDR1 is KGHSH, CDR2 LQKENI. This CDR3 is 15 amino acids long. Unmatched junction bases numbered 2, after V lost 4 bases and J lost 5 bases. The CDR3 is CASSRTSGRDNEQFF. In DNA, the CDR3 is TGTGCCAGCTCACGCACTAGCGGGAGGGACAATGAGCAGTTCTTC.

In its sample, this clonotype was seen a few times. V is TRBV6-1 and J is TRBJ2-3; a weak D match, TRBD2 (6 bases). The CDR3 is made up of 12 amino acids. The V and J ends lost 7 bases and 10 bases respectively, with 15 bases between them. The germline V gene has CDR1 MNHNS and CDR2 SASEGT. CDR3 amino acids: CASTRRGVAQYF. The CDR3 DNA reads TGTGCCAGCACCCGGAGGGGAGTTGCGCAGTATTTT.

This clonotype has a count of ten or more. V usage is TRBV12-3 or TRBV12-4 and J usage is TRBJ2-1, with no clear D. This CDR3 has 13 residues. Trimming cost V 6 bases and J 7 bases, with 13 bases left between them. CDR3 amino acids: CASSRALWNEQFF. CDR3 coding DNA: TGTGCCAGCAGCCGGGCCCTATGGAATGAGCAGTTCTTC.

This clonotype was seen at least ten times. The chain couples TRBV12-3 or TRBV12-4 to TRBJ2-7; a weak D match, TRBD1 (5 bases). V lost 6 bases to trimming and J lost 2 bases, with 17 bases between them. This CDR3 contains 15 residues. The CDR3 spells CASSQPAAGTYEQYF. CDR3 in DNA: TGTGCCAGCAGCCAACCCGCGGCAGGGACCTACGAGCAGTACTTC.

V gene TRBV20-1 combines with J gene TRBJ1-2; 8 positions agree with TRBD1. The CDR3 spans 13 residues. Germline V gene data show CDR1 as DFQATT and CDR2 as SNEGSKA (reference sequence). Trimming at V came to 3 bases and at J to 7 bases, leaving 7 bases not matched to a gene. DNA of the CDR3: TGCAGTGCTAGGACAGGGGTTATGGGTGGCTACACCTTC. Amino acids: CSARTGVMGGYTF.

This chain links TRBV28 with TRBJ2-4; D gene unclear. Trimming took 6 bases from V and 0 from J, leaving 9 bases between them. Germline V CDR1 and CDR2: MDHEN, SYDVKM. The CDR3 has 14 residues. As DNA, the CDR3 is TGTGCCAGCAGGGGCGGTTCAGCCAAAAACATTCAGTACTTC. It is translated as CASRGGSAKNIQYF.

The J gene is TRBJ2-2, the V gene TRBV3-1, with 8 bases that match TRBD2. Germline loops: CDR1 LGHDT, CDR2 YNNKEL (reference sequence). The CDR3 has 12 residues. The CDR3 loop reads CATSGFTGELFF. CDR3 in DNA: TGTGCAACTAGCGGATTTACCGGGGAGCTGTTTTTT.

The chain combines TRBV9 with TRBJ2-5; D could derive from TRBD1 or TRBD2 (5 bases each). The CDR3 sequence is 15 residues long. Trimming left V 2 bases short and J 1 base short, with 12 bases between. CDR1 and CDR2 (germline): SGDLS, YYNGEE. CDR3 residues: CASSVFGTPQETQYF. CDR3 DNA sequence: TGTGCCAGCAGCGTGTTTGGGACGCCCCAAGAGACCCAGTACTTC.

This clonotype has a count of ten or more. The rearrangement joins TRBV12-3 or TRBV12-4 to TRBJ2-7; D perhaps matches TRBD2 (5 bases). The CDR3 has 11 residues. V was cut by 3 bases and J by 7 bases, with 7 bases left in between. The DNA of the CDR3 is TGTGCCAGCAGTTTGGGAGTTGAGCAGTACTTC. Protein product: CASSLGVEQYF.

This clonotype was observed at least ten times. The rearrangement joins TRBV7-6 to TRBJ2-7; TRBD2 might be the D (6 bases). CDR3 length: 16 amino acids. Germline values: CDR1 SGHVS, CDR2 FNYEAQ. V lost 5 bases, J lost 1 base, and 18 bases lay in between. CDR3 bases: TGTGCCAGCAGCGTGGGTATTTGGGCGGGGTCCTACGAGCAGTACTTC. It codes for CASSVGIWAGSYEQYF.

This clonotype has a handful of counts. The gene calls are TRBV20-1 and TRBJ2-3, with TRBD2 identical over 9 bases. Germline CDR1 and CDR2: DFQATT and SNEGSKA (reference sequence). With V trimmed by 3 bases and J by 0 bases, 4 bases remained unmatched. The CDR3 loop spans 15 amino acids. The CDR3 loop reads CSASPTSGSTDTQYF. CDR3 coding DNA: TGCAGTGCTAGCCCAACTAGCGGGAGCACAGATACGCAGTATTTT.

The CDR3 nucleotides read TGTGCCAGCAGCCAAGATATTTCTTTTGCCTCAGGGGCGGGGGCAGAGACCCAGTACTTC. It specifies CASSQDISFASGAGAETQYF. The chain uses TRBV3-1 and TRBJ2-5, with D possibly being TRBD2 (7 bases). The germline gives CDR1 LGHDT, CDR2 YNNKEL (reference sequence). Between the trimmed V and J ends, which lost 0 bases and 4 bases, there was a span of 27 bases. The CDR3 is 20 amino acids.